This TCR beta chain was obtained from a study of spatial heterogeneity in lung cancer. The time point was: sample taken at primary tumor resection. Whole RNA, isolated from tumor, nontumor lung or frozen PBMC, was sequenced without prior sorting. A total of approximately 69 untreated early-stage non-small cell lung cancer patients served as donors. From the 5' RACE reads, TCRdb called clonotypes with MiXCR, one entry per CDR3 protein. The sample comprises around 45,000 distinct CDR3 sequences, 12% of which are singletons, and about 43% rests with the top ten. The V end lost 4 bases, the J end lost 1 base, and 11 bases lay between the germline ends. The CDR3 contains 14 residues. Germline V gives CDR1 LGHDT, CDR2 YNNKEL (reference sequence). Many counts were recorded for this clonotype.

The TCR originated in a female donor with early-stage non-small cell lung cancer. The sequenced sample was PBMCs, obtained at surgery. The chain uses TRBV3-1 and TRBJ2-7; no clear D. CDR3 DNA sequence: TGTGCCAGCAGCCTCGGACCCGGTTCCTACGAGCAGTACTTC. Translation gives CASSLGPGSYEQYF.